This T cell receptor beta chain stems from a study of blood T cell repertoires in COVID-19. Study information: Collection of acute and convalescent COVID-19 samples took place in the United States, Italy and Spain. Sources were T cells, B-cell-depleted T cells, or PBMCs; the material itself was cDNA or gDNA.

How the authors handled the data: Reference gene primer amplification yielded estimated nucleated cell counts. Only in-frame clones appear in the TCRdb table, and some are missing; sequencing was by immunoSEQ multiplex PCR. V, J and clone size derive from that table, while D and trimming were established from the DNA sequence. Of about 260,000 clones in the sample, about 90% were seen once. The germline CDR1 and CDR2 sequences are KGHDR and SFDVKD. The CDR3 runs 16 residues. The V gene lost 3 bases and the J gene lost 1 base, with 13 bases spanning the gap. The sequenced sample was peripheral blood. This clonotype was obtained from a woman aged 40 to 50 with acute or convalescent COVID-19. The genes are TRBV24-1 and TRBJ2-3, with D tentatively TRBD2 (6 bases). CDR3: CATSDPRASGTDTQYF. In DNA, the CDR3 is TGTGCCACCAGTGATCCCCGGGCTAGCGGCACAGATACGCAGTATTTT.